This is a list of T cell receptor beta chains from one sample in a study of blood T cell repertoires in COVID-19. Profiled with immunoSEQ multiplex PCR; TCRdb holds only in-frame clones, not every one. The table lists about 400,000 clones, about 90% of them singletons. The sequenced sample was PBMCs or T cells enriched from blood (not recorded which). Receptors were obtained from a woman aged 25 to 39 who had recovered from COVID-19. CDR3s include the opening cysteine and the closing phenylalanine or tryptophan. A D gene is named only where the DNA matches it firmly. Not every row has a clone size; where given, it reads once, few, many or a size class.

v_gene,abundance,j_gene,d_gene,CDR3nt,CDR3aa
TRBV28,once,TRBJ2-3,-,TGTGCCAGCAGTGCCCGGGGAACCACAGATACGCAGTATTTT,CASSARGTTDTQYF
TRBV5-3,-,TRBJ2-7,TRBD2,TGTGCCAGAAGCTGCTACTCTAGCGGCTCCTACGAGCAGTACTTC,CARSCYSSGSYEQYF
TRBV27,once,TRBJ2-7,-,TGTGCCAGCTCCCTCCGGGTCCCACCCTACGAGCAGTACTTC,CASSLRVPPYEQYF
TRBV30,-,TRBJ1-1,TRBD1,TGTGCCTGGAGAGAGGACAGGGCTGAAGCTTTCTTT,CAWREDRAEAFF
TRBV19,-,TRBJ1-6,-,TGTGCCAGTGACAGGTCCGGTTCACCCCTCCACTTT,CASDRSGSPLHF
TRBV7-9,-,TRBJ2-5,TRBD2,TGTGCCAGCAGCTTAGTCCTGGGACTAGCGGGCCAAGAGACCCAGTACTTC,CASSLVLGLAGQETQYF
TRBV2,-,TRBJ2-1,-,TGTGCCAGCAGTGTACAGGGCTTCAATGAGCAGTTCTTC,CASSVQGFNEQFF
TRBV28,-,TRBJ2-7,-,TGTGCCAGCAGTTTCCCCAGCGGGCCCCCCTACGAGCAGTACTTC,CASSFPSGPPYEQYF
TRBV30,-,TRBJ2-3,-,TGTGCCTGGAGCCGACTGCATCCAGATACGCAGTATTTT,CAWSRLHPDTQYF
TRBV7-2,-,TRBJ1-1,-,TGTGCCAGCAGCTTAACGCAGGGGAACACTGAAGCTTTCTTT,CASSLTQGNTEAFF
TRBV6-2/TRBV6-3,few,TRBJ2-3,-,TGTGCCAGCAGTGGGGCCGATACGCAGTATTTT,CASSGADTQYF
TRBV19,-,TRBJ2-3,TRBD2,TGTGCCACCCAGAAAAGGGTGCTAGCGGGGCTCGATGGGAATACGCAGTATTTT,CATQKRVLAGLDGNTQYF
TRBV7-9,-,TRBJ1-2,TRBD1,TGTGCCAGCAGCTTGACCGGGACAGTAAACTATGGCTACACCTTC,CASSLTGTVNYGYTF
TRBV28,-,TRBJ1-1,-,TGTGCCAGCGCCGAGGGTACTGAAGCTTTCTTT,CASAEGTEAFF
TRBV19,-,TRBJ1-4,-,TGTGCCAGTAGTATACAGTCTGCAACTAATGAAAAACTGTTTTTT,CASSIQSATNEKLFF
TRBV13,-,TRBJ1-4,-,TGTGCCAGCAGCGGAACAGGAGCAACTAATGAAAAACTGTTTTTT,CASSGTGATNEKLFF
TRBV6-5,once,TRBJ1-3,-,TGTGCCACGCGTTTTTATGGAAACACCATATATTTT,CATRFYGNTIYF
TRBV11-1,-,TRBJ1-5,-,TGTGCCAGCAGCTTAGCGCCGGATCAGCCCCAGCATTTT,CASSLAPDQPQHF
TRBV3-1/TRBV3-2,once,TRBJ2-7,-,TGTGCCAGCAGCGACAGTAACGGTGCCTACGAGCAGTACTTC,CASSDSNGAYEQYF
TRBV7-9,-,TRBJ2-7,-,TGTGCCAGCGGCACAGGGGGGGTAGGCGAGCAGTACTTC,CASGTGGVGEQYF
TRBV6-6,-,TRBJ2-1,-,TGTGCCAGCAGAAACGAGGAGCAGTTCTTC,CASRNEEQFF
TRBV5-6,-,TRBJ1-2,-,TGTGCCAGCAGCTTGGATAGGGGAAGCTATGGCTACACCTTC,CASSLDRGSYGYTF
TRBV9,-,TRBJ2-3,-,TGTGCCAGCAGCGTATCCGGGGGAATGGTGGGGACAGATACGCAGTATTTT,CASSVSGGMVGTDTQYF
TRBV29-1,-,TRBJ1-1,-,TGCAGCGGCGGAAACAGGTTAAGCGGGACTGAAGCTTTCTTT,CSGGNRLSGTEAFF